This T cell receptor (beta chain) originates from a study of cytomegalovirus exposure and HLA in healthy donors. Across the study: Unique TCR beta sequences numbering approximately 100 million came from some 200 million T cells in an earlier analysis.

Overall study results and limits: As was reported, the classifier diagnosed cytomegalovirus status with high specificity and sensitivity. Association of a missense DCLRE1C variant with TCR beta V- and J-gene trimming was reported in a later analysis.

The PCR used 60 Vbeta and 13 Jbeta primers. TCRdb's copy holds only in-frame clones and misses some; the assay was immunoSEQ multiplex PCR. The repertoire includes 120,000 to 150,000 clones, over 60% of them detected once, and 1.5% to 2% sits in the top ten. Comment on this clone: The target antigen is unknown.

The specimen sequenced was PBMCs. The sequence was collected from a man aged 35-49 years in good health and CMV-seronegative.

This chain's CDR3 is CAWMNRTGNTIYF. As DNA, the CDR3 is TGTGCCTGGATGAACAGAACGGGAAACACCATATATTTT. The rearrangement uses TRBV6-4 and TRBJ1-3; D is undetermined. The CDR3 has 13 residues. The germline CDR1 and CDR2 sequences are MRHNA and SNTAGT. V was trimmed by 11 bases and J by 4 bases, leaving 15 bases between them.